The entry below describes one TCR beta chain. Antigen: not known. Sequenced material consisted of expressed TCRB transcripts (all of the isolated RNA was reverse transcribed). Method: immunoSEQ multiplex PCR; TCRdb's copy keeps in-frame clones and lacks some. The sample includes 200,000 to 250,000 clones, over 9.5% seen only once; the top ten take just under 0.035%. This sample is part of a study of beta chain features in type 1 diabetes. Points from the study as a whole: Shorter templates might be favored by PCR, and equally so in patients and in controls. For type 1 diabetes patients, VDJ junctions showed fewer insertions and more deletions.

CDR3 length: 15 residues. Germline loops: CDR1 SGHRS, CDR2 YFSETQ. V lost 1 base, J lost 0 bases, and 10 bases lay in between. The gene calls are TRBV5-1 and TRBJ1-1; D is undetermined. This TCR was recovered from a woman younger than 30 in good health. Sequencing was carried out using naive CD4+ T cells from blood. This CDR3 is CASSLTVSMNTEAFF. The CDR3 DNA follows: TGCGCCAGCAGCTTGACAGTCAGTATGAACACTGAAGCTTTCTTT.